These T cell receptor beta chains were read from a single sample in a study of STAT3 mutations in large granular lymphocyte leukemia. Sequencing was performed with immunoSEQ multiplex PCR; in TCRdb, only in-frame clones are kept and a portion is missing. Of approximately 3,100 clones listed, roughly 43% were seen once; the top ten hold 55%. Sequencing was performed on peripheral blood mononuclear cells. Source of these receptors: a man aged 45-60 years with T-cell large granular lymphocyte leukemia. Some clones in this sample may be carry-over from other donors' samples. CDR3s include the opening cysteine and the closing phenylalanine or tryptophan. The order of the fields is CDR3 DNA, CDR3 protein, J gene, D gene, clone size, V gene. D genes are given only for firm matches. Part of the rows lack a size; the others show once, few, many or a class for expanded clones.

CDR3nt: TGCGCCAGCAGCCAAGAAATACAGGGGGGCTATGGCTACACCTTC; CDR3aa: CASSQEIQGGYGYTF; j_gene: TRBJ1-2; d_gene: TRBD1; abundance: many; v_gene: TRBV4-3
CDR3nt: TGCGCCAGCAGCTTGATATTCTCAGGGGTTGGCCCCGAAGCTTTCTTT; CDR3aa: CASSLIFSGVGPEAFF; j_gene: TRBJ1-1; d_gene: -; abundance: -; v_gene: TRBV5-1
CDR3nt: TGTGCCATCAGTGAGACAGGGGTTGAGGATGGCTACACCTTC; CDR3aa: CAISETGVEDGYTF; j_gene: TRBJ1-2; d_gene: TRBD1; abundance: few; v_gene: TRBV10-3
CDR3nt: TGTGCCAGCTCACCGGACAGGGGTGGCAATCAGCCCCAGCATTTT; CDR3aa: CASSPDRGGNQPQHF; j_gene: TRBJ1-5; d_gene: TRBD1; abundance: medium-sized; v_gene: TRBV18
CDR3nt: TGTGCCAGTGGGGATACGCAGTATTTT; CDR3aa: CASGDTQYF; j_gene: TRBJ2-3; d_gene: -; abundance: -; v_gene: TRBV7-9
CDR3nt: TGTGCCAGCAGCTTAGGACAGGGGGCTGGGTCACCCCTCCACTTT; CDR3aa: CASSLGQGAGSPLHF; j_gene: TRBJ1-6; d_gene: TRBD1; abundance: few; v_gene: TRBV13
CDR3nt: TGTGCCAGCTCCAGCGGACAGGGGGCATATGGCTACACCTTC; CDR3aa: CASSSGQGAYGYTF; j_gene: TRBJ1-2; d_gene: TRBD1; abundance: few; v_gene: TRBV18
CDR3nt: TGTGCCATCAGTGAAGACAGATACGAGCAGTACTTC; CDR3aa: CAISEDRYEQYF; j_gene: TRBJ2-7; d_gene: -; abundance: once; v_gene: TRBV10-3
CDR3nt: TGTGCCAGCTCACTTACTTTTGACAGACTGGACGGCTACACCTTC; CDR3aa: CASSLTFDRLDGYTF; j_gene: TRBJ1-2; d_gene: -; abundance: -; v_gene: TRBV18
CDR3nt: TGCGCCAGCAGCTTGGGGGACAGGGGCCACGAGCAGTACTTC; CDR3aa: CASSLGDRGHEQYF; j_gene: TRBJ2-7; d_gene: TRBD1; abundance: few; v_gene: TRBV5-1
CDR3nt: TGCGCCAGCAGCTTGGAGAGGGCAGGGAGGGATGGCTACACCTTC; CDR3aa: CASSLERAGRDGYTF; j_gene: TRBJ1-2; d_gene: -; abundance: few; v_gene: TRBV5-1
CDR3nt: TGTGCCAGCAGTTTTCTGGCAGCGGGGGCCAGCTTGAGCTTC; CDR3aa: CASSFLAAGASLSF; j_gene: TRBJ2-7; d_gene: TRBD2; abundance: -; v_gene: TRBV27
CDR3nt: TGTGCCAGCAGCTACGACAGGGTGAGCTACACCTTC; CDR3aa: CASSYDRVSYTF; j_gene: TRBJ1-2; d_gene: TRBD1; abundance: -; v_gene: TRBV4-2
CDR3nt: TGCGCCAGCAGCTTGGAGGCTTGGGGCGAGCAGTACTTC; CDR3aa: CASSLEAWGEQYF; j_gene: TRBJ2-7; d_gene: -; abundance: -; v_gene: TRBV5-1
CDR3nt: TGCAGCGTTGAAGATACGGGGGTCCACCCCTACGAGCAGTACTTC; CDR3aa: CSVEDTGVHPYEQYF; j_gene: TRBJ2-7; d_gene: -; abundance: -; v_gene: TRBV29-1
CDR3nt: TGTGCCAGCTCACCAATACAAGCAACTAATGAAAAACTGTTTTTT; CDR3aa: CASSPIQATNEKLFF; j_gene: TRBJ1-4; d_gene: -; abundance: -; v_gene: TRBV18
CDR3nt: TGTGCCAGCAGCGGTAGCGTCTCGAACTCTGGGGCCAACGTCCTGACTTTC; CDR3aa: CASSGSVSNSGANVLTF; j_gene: TRBJ2-6; d_gene: -; abundance: -; v_gene: TRBV9
CDR3nt: TGTGCCAGCAGCCCTGGGACAGGGAACAACTATGGCTACACCTTC; CDR3aa: CASSPGTGNNYGYTF; j_gene: TRBJ1-2; d_gene: TRBD1; abundance: few; v_gene: TRBV5-4
CDR3nt: TGCAGCGTTCAGTGGGGCTCCTACGAGCAGTACTTC; CDR3aa: CSVQWGSYEQYF; j_gene: TRBJ2-7; d_gene: -; abundance: few; v_gene: TRBV29-1
CDR3nt: TGTGCCAGCTCACCCGGGACTAGCGGCTACGAGCAGTACTTC; CDR3aa: CASSPGTSGYEQYF; j_gene: TRBJ2-7; d_gene: TRBD2; abundance: -; v_gene: TRBV18
CDR3nt: TGTGCCAGCAGCTTCGTAGGCTCCTACGAGCAGTACTTC; CDR3aa: CASSFVGSYEQYF; j_gene: TRBJ2-7; d_gene: -; abundance: few; v_gene: TRBV13
CDR3nt: TGCAGCGTTGTCCTGGGACAGTCCTACGAGCAGTACTTC; CDR3aa: CSVVLGQSYEQYF; j_gene: TRBJ2-7; d_gene: TRBD1; abundance: -; v_gene: TRBV29-1
CDR3nt: TGTGCCAGCAGCTCAGAGGACAGTACCTACGAGCAGTACTTC; CDR3aa: CASSSEDSTYEQYF; j_gene: TRBJ2-7; d_gene: -; abundance: few; v_gene: TRBV5-5